Listed here is a single TCR beta chain. What this receptor recognizes is not known. Base qualities are not at hand, and no much larger clone is one base apart. The germline V gene provides CDR1 SGHTS and CDR2 YDEGEE. V is shortened by 0 bases, J by 4 bases, and the region joining them spans 2 bases. The CDR3 goes from the cysteine to the phenylalanine over 11 residues. CDR3 DNA is the only sequence kept; it has 33 bases, read in frame from the first base. This sample is drawn from a study of T cell changes during pregnancy in multiple sclerosis (dated by TCRdb to the late 2010s). Background on the whole study: Changes in the T cell repertoire over the course of pregnancy were examined in this study in women with multiple sclerosis.

Libraries were constructed by the immunoSEQ multiplex PCR assay. TCRdb took over this immuneACCESS table, retaining in-frame rearrangements with V and J assigned. Such tables are incomplete; in checked studies, under half of the missing clones stem from an unresolved V gene, and the remainder is unexplained. The table for this sample lists fewer than 90,000 clones; roughly 93% of them were counted only once. Under 0.85% of the sample rests with the top ten. This sequence uses TRBV5-8 and TRBJ2-7; confidence is insufficient to name the D gene. This clonotype originated in a female donor with multiple sclerosis, enrolled in a pregnancy study. The sequencing here drew on peripheral blood, taken in the third trimester of pregnancy. At the DNA level, the sequence is TGTGCCAGCAGCTTGGCTTACGAGCAGTACTTC. It is translated as CASSLAYEQYF.